This TCR beta chain was captured in a study of blood T cell repertoires in COVID-19. Whole-study context: PBMCs, B-cell-depleted T cells, or T cells were the source of the cDNA or gDNA that made up the material.

Sequenced by immunoSEQ multiplex PCR; TCRdb stores in-frame clones only, minus some. The table has about 210,000 clones, approximately 80% seen once. Ages ranged from about 18 to 89 years, with residence in more than 20 US areas. Participants' own reports of clinical history determined their cohort assignment. Recovered status applied to Cohort 3 donors who had two consecutive negative PCRs. It also applied to those with clearance or with symptom resolution. V lost 1 base and J 6 bases, leaving 17 bases between the germline ends. CDR3 size: 17 residues. CDR1 and CDR2 (germline): SGHRS, YFSETQ. Sequenced sample: PBMCs or T cells enriched from blood (not recorded which). The sequence was obtained from a man between 35 and 55 years old who had recovered from COVID-19. This chain uses TRBV5-1 with TRBJ1-6; a weak D match, TRBD1 (6 bases). In DNA, the CDR3 is TGCGCCAGCAGCTTGTCCCCGTTACAACAGGGTAATTCACCCCTCCACTTT. This encodes CASSLSPLQQGNSPLHF.